This is a list of T cell receptor beta chains from one sample in a study of T cell responses to AZD1222 COVID-19 vaccine. Assay used: immunoSEQ multiplex PCR; TCRdb lists only in-frame clones, some missing. The sample contains 130,000 to 150,000 clones, 85% to 95% of which appear only once. This material consisted of peripheral blood, taken on day 0 of AZD1222 vaccination. Receptor source: an adult in good health. CDR3s include the opening cysteine and the closing phenylalanine or tryptophan. D genes are given only for firm matches. Only part of the rows carry a size: once, few, many, or a class if the clone is expanded.

clone_size: .; j_call: TRBJ1-4; d_call: TRBD1; v_call: TRBV7-9; cdr3_aa: CASSRQGWTNEKLFF; cdr3_nt: TGTGCCAGCAGCAGACAGGGGTGGACTAATGAAAAACTGTTTTTT
clone_size: .; j_call: TRBJ2-1; d_call: .; v_call: TRBV7-6; cdr3_aa: CATPLGNEQFF; cdr3_nt: TGTGCCACCCCCCTGGGTAATGAGCAGTTCTTC
clone_size: .; j_call: TRBJ2-5; d_call: .; v_call: TRBV5-5; cdr3_aa: CASSLFSTQETQYF; cdr3_nt: TGTGCCAGCAGCTTGTTCTCAACACAAGAGACCCAGTACTTC
clone_size: .; j_call: TRBJ2-3; d_call: TRBD2; v_call: TRBV27; cdr3_aa: CASSLWASGSTDTQYF; cdr3_nt: TGTGCCAGCAGTTTGTGGGCTAGCGGGTCGACAGATACGCAGTATTTT
clone_size: .; j_call: TRBJ1-1; d_call: .; v_call: TRBV10-3; cdr3_aa: CAISTDSNTEAFF; cdr3_nt: TGTGCCATCAGCACAGACTCCAACACTGAAGCTTTCTTT
clone_size: .; j_call: TRBJ1-2; d_call: .; v_call: TRBV6-2/TRBV6-3; cdr3_aa: CASSLRITERNYGYTF; cdr3_nt: TGTGCCAGCAGTTTAAGGATAACAGAGCGTAACTATGGCTACACCTTC
clone_size: once; j_call: TRBJ1-1; d_call: .; v_call: TRBV9; cdr3_aa: CASGRQKHTEAFF; cdr3_nt: TGTGCCAGCGGGCGACAGAAACACACTGAAGCTTTCTTT
clone_size: .; j_call: TRBJ2-7; d_call: .; v_call: TRBV28; cdr3_aa: CASSTPGVPYEQYF; cdr3_nt: TGTGCCAGCAGTACGCCAGGGGTTCCCTACGAGCAGTACTTC
clone_size: .; j_call: TRBJ2-2; d_call: TRBD2; v_call: TRBV7-7; cdr3_aa: CASSSRPTSGGAGELFF; cdr3_nt: TGTGCCAGCAGCTCCCGACCGACTAGCGGGGGTGCCGGGGAGCTGTTTTTT
clone_size: .; j_call: TRBJ1-1; d_call: .; v_call: TRBV11-2; cdr3_aa: CASSSPWMYAFF; cdr3_nt: TGTGCCAGCAGCTCTCCCTGGATGTATGCTTTCTTT
clone_size: .; j_call: TRBJ1-5; d_call: .; v_call: TRBV15; cdr3_aa: CATSRDLQRDQPQHF; cdr3_nt: TGTGCCACCAGCAGAGATCTCCAAAGGGATCAGCCCCAGCATTTT
clone_size: .; j_call: TRBJ1-5; d_call: TRBD1; v_call: TRBV28; cdr3_aa: CASSRWDRGYQPQHF; cdr3_nt: TGTGCCAGCAGCCGGTGGGACAGGGGTTATCAGCCCCAGCATTTT
clone_size: .; j_call: TRBJ1-2; d_call: TRBD1; v_call: TRBV9; cdr3_aa: CASSADQGARYGYTF; cdr3_nt: TGTGCCAGCAGCGCCGACCAGGGGGCGCGTTATGGCTACACCTTC
clone_size: .; j_call: TRBJ2-5; d_call: .; v_call: TRBV30; cdr3_aa: CAWSLGETQYF; cdr3_nt: TGTGCCTGGTCCCTCGGGGAGACCCAGTACTTC
clone_size: .; j_call: TRBJ2-7; d_call: .; v_call: TRBV7-3; cdr3_aa: CASSLEGGANYEQYF; cdr3_nt: TGTGCCAGCAGCCTCGAAGGGGGAGCGAACTACGAGCAGTACTTC
clone_size: .; j_call: TRBJ1-2; d_call: .; v_call: TRBV6-5; cdr3_aa: CASSYYRDLSTQGYTF; cdr3_nt: TGTGCCAGCAGTTACTACCGGGACCTCTCGACGCAGGGCTACACCTTC
clone_size: .; j_call: TRBJ2-5; d_call: .; v_call: TRBV6-5; cdr3_aa: CASRRGDQETQYF; cdr3_nt: TGTGCCAGCAGGCGGGGAGACCAAGAGACCCAGTACTTC
clone_size: .; j_call: TRBJ1-2; d_call: TRBD1; v_call: TRBV27; cdr3_aa: CASSKPPGGTLNYGYTF; cdr3_nt: TGTGCCAGCAGTAAGCCCCCAGGGGGGACCCTTAACTATGGCTACACCTTC
clone_size: .; j_call: TRBJ1-2; d_call: .; v_call: TRBV11-2; cdr3_aa: CASSPKPGQDRGYTF; cdr3_nt: TGTGCCAGCAGCCCCAAGCCAGGGCAGGATCGGGGCTACACCTTC
clone_size: .; j_call: TRBJ2-7; d_call: TRBD2; v_call: TRBV14; cdr3_aa: CASSQEAGRGQYF; cdr3_nt: TGTGCCAGCAGCCAAGAAGCGGGAAGAGGGCAGTACTTC
clone_size: .; j_call: TRBJ2-6; d_call: TRBD2; v_call: TRBV2; cdr3_aa: CAATAGGSGANVLTF; cdr3_nt: TGTGCCGCCACCGCGGGGGGCTCTGGGGCCAACGTCCTGACTTTC
clone_size: once; j_call: TRBJ2-1; d_call: TRBD2; v_call: TRBV7-2; cdr3_aa: CASSPSGGGYNEQFF; cdr3_nt: TGTGCCAGCAGTCCCAGCGGGGGTGGGTACAATGAGCAGTTCTTC
clone_size: .; j_call: TRBJ1-2; d_call: .; v_call: TRBV28; cdr3_aa: CASSFSALESYTF; cdr3_nt: TGTGCCAGCAGTTTTTCCGCCCTTGAGAGCTACACCTTC
clone_size: once; j_call: TRBJ2-2; d_call: TRBD2; v_call: TRBV11-3; cdr3_aa: CASSQRGGSGELFF; cdr3_nt: TGTGCCAGCAGCCAACGCGGGGGTTCCGGGGAGCTGTTTTTT
clone_size: .; j_call: TRBJ1-2; d_call: .; v_call: TRBV5-4; cdr3_aa: CASSMTQGGNTF; cdr3_nt: TGTGCCAGCAGCATGACGCAGGGAGGAAACACCTTC
clone_size: once; j_call: TRBJ2-7; d_call: .; v_call: TRBV6-1; cdr3_aa: CASSERGGAYEQYF; cdr3_nt: TGTGCCAGCAGTGAAAGAGGGGGGGCCTACGAGCAGTACTTC
clone_size: .; j_call: TRBJ1-1; d_call: TRBD1; v_call: TRBV12-3/TRBV12-4; cdr3_aa: CASTDRVAEAFF; cdr3_nt: TGTGCCAGCACCGACAGGGTCGCTGAAGCTTTCTTT
clone_size: .; j_call: TRBJ1-2; d_call: .; v_call: TRBV19; cdr3_aa: CASSMGWDGANYGYTF; cdr3_nt: TGTGCCAGTAGTATGGGATGGGACGGAGCTAACTATGGCTACACCTTC
clone_size: .; j_call: TRBJ2-3; d_call: TRBD2; v_call: TRBV5-6; cdr3_aa: CASSLSGSGGTQYF; cdr3_nt: TGTGCCAGCAGCTTGTCCGGGAGCGGGGGTACGCAGTATTTT
clone_size: many; j_call: TRBJ1-3; d_call: TRBD1; v_call: TRBV11-3; cdr3_aa: CASSPGGAYGNTIYF; cdr3_nt: TGTGCCAGCAGCCCAGGGGGCGCGTATGGAAACACCATATATTTT
clone_size: once; j_call: TRBJ2-7; d_call: .; v_call: TRBV5-1; cdr3_aa: CASSLVEPGEQYF; cdr3_nt: TGCGCCAGCAGCTTGGTGGAACCTGGGGAGCAGTACTTC
clone_size: .; j_call: TRBJ1-4; d_call: .; v_call: TRBV3-1/TRBV3-2; cdr3_aa: CASSGTGEKLFF; cdr3_nt: TGTGCCAGCAGCGGGACTGGTGAAAAACTGTTTTTT
clone_size: .; j_call: TRBJ2-3; d_call: .; v_call: TRBV5-1; cdr3_aa: CASSRQVTDTQYF; cdr3_nt: TGCGCCAGCAGCCGACAGGTGACAGATACGCAGTATTTT
clone_size: few; j_call: TRBJ1-1; d_call: .; v_call: TRBV12-3/TRBV12-4; cdr3_aa: CASSLLGREEAFF; cdr3_nt: TGTGCCAGCAGTTTACTAGGGCGGGAGGAAGCTTTCTTT
clone_size: few; j_call: TRBJ1-2; d_call: TRBD1; v_call: TRBV2; cdr3_aa: CASRRDSNYGYTF; cdr3_nt: TGTGCCAGCAGGCGGGACAGTAACTATGGCTACACCTTC
clone_size: .; j_call: TRBJ2-7; d_call: TRBD1; v_call: TRBV27; cdr3_aa: CARNGPTGVREQYF; cdr3_nt: TGTGCCAGGAATGGGCCGACAGGGGTACGCGAGCAGTACTTC
clone_size: .; j_call: TRBJ1-5; d_call: TRBD1; v_call: TRBV2; cdr3_aa: CASSKTQGGNQPQHF; cdr3_nt: TGTGCCAGCAGCAAAACACAGGGGGGAAATCAGCCCCAGCATTTT
clone_size: .; j_call: TRBJ1-2; d_call: .; v_call: TRBV18; cdr3_aa: CASSPNIGTLVGDGYTF; cdr3_nt: TGTGCCAGCTCACCAAATATCGGGACATTAGTTGGGGACGGCTACACCTTC
clone_size: few; j_call: TRBJ1-2; d_call: .; v_call: TRBV20-1; cdr3_aa: CSARDTYGYTF; cdr3_nt: TGCAGTGCTAGAGACACGTATGGCTACACCTTC
clone_size: .; j_call: TRBJ2-1; d_call: TRBD2; v_call: TRBV5-4; cdr3_aa: CASTWGSGLANNEQFF; cdr3_nt: TGTGCCAGCACCTGGGGATCGGGACTAGCTAACAATGAGCAGTTCTTC
clone_size: .; j_call: TRBJ1-4; d_call: TRBD1; v_call: TRBV19; cdr3_aa: CASSAQGARLLEKLFF; cdr3_nt: TGTGCCAGTAGTGCCCAGGGGGCGCGGTTATTAGAAAAACTGTTTTTT
clone_size: .; j_call: TRBJ1-6; d_call: TRBD1; v_call: TRBV5-4; cdr3_aa: CASSLNRGNSPLHF; cdr3_nt: TGTGCCAGCAGCTTAAACAGGGGCAATTCACCCCTCCACTTT
clone_size: few; j_call: TRBJ1-2; d_call: .; v_call: TRBV4-1; cdr3_aa: CASSQGRRTGTIYGYTF; cdr3_nt: TGCGCCAGCAGCCAAGGGCGGCGGACGGGGACGATCTATGGCTACACCTTC
clone_size: few; j_call: TRBJ1-1; d_call: .; v_call: TRBV27; cdr3_aa: CASSPFADVAGTEAFF; cdr3_nt: TGTGCCAGCAGTCCTTTTGCGGACGTGGCAGGGACTGAAGCTTTCTTT
clone_size: once; j_call: TRBJ2-5; d_call: TRBD1; v_call: TRBV5-8; cdr3_aa: CASRDRGLETQYF; cdr3_nt: TGTGCCAGCCGGGACAGGGGATTGGAGACCCAGTACTTC
clone_size: .; j_call: TRBJ2-1; d_call: .; v_call: TRBV7-9; cdr3_aa: CASSWDPSSYNEQFF; cdr3_nt: TGTGCCAGCAGCTGGGATCCGAGCTCCTACAATGAGCAGTTCTTC
clone_size: .; j_call: TRBJ2-7; d_call: TRBD2; v_call: TRBV9; cdr3_aa: CASSTTSGGPHEQYF; cdr3_nt: TGTGCCAGCAGCACGACTAGCGGGGGCCCCCACGAGCAGTACTTC
clone_size: .; j_call: TRBJ1-5; d_call: TRBD1; v_call: TRBV20-1; cdr3_aa: CSASTGGRDQPQHF; cdr3_nt: TGCAGTGCTAGTACAGGGGGACGGGATCAGCCCCAGCATTTT
clone_size: .; j_call: TRBJ2-1; d_call: .; v_call: TRBV10-2; cdr3_aa: CASSTDNEQFF; cdr3_nt: TGCGCCAGCAGTACAGACAATGAGCAGTTCTTC
clone_size: .; j_call: TRBJ2-3; d_call: .; v_call: TRBV5-1; cdr3_aa: CASSLGGPPPSTDTQYF; cdr3_nt: TGCGCCAGCAGCTTGGGGGGCCCCCCTCCTAGCACAGATACGCAGTATTTT
clone_size: .; j_call: TRBJ2-1; d_call: .; v_call: TRBV15; cdr3_aa: CATSERTSNEQFF; cdr3_nt: TGTGCCACCAGCGAGCGGACCAGTAATGAGCAGTTCTTC
clone_size: .; j_call: TRBJ1-5; d_call: .; v_call: TRBV9; cdr3_aa: CASSAGGGWQPQHF; cdr3_nt: TGTGCCAGCAGCGCCGGGGGAGGATGGCAGCCCCAGCATTTT
clone_size: .; j_call: TRBJ1-4; d_call: .; v_call: TRBV3-1/TRBV3-2; cdr3_aa: CASSQAGTAGGKLFF; cdr3_nt: TGTGCCAGCAGCCAAGCCGGGACCGCGGGGGGAAAACTGTTTTTT
clone_size: once; j_call: TRBJ2-1; d_call: TRBD2; v_call: TRBV5-1; cdr3_aa: CASRQLAGVFDEQFF; cdr3_nt: TGCGCCAGCAGACAGCTAGCGGGAGTATTTGATGAGCAGTTCTTC
clone_size: .; j_call: TRBJ1-2; d_call: TRBD1; v_call: TRBV5-6; cdr3_aa: CASSLPETYRGIYGYTF; cdr3_nt: TGTGCCAGCAGCTTACCTGAGACCTACAGGGGAATCTATGGCTACACCTTC